The clone carrying this T cell receptor beta chain was observed at least ten times. Its cognate antigen is unknown. This sample was taken from a study of neurological immune-mediated disorders. Study-level results: No CDR3 amino acid sequences recurred among expanded clones across subjects, suggesting private repertoires in all groups.

TCRdb re-called the 5' RACE reads with MiXCR, one entry per CDR3 protein. The profile shows about 74,000 distinct CDR3 sequences, 5.2% of them singletons. Trimming removed 2 bases from V and 8 bases from J, with 13 bases in between. CDR3 size: 14 residues. This sequence originates from a man in his late teens or twenties with multiple sclerosis. The J gene is TRBJ2-1, the V gene TRBV12-3 or TRBV12-4, with D possibly TRBD1 on 5 matching bases. The sequencing input was PBMCs. CDR3 nucleotide sequence: TGTGCCAGCAGTTTATTTGTACAGGCCCATGAGCAGTTCTTC. Its translation is CASSLFVQAHEQFF.